This record looks at one TCR beta chain sequence and its context. What it recognizes is unknown. This sample was included in a study of T-cell reconstitution after alpha-beta-depleted transplantation in children. The study, taken as a whole, reports: T cells produced anew were the main source of T-cell counts and diversity one year after transplant. Several hundred expanded graft clones reportedly gave rise to the alpha-beta T cells present about two months after transplant. Some patients' high day-60 TCRbeta diversity was traced to surviving recipient T cells and thymic progenitors.

Unique molecular identifiers were incorporated when the TCRbeta library was constructed. Each CDR3 protein gets one entry after TCRdb re-called the PCR reads with MiXCR. The table records almost 500,000 distinct CDR3 sequences, 10% to 13% of them present only once. Trimming at V came to 4 bases and at J to 4 bases, leaving 18 bases not matched to a gene. The CDR3 is made up of 18 amino acids. From germline, CDR1 is DFQATT and CDR2 SNEGSKA (reference sequence). The source was PBMCs, collected before TCRalphabeta/CD19-depleted stem cell transplant. This sequence was found in a child aged 2 to 10 with inherited bone marrow failure, due to receive a stem cell transplant. This chain connects TRBV20-1 to TRBJ2-1; 8 nucleotides agree with TRBD2. This chain's CDR3 is CSAKKRERGGRAYNEQFF. The DNA for the CDR3 is TGCAGTGCTAAAAAGCGGGAGAGGGGAGGGAGGGCTTACAATGAGCAGTTCTTC.